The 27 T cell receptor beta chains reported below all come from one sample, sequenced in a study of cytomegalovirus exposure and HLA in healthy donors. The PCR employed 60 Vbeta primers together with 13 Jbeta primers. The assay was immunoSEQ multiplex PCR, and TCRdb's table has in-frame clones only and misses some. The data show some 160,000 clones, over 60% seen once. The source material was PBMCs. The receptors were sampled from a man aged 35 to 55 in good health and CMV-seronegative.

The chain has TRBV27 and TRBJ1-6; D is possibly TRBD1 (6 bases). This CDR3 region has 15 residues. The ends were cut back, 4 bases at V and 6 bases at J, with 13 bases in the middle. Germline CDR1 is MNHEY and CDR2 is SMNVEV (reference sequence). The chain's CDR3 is CASSSWGRGNSPLHF. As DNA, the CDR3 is TGTGCCAGCAGTTCTTGGGGGCGCGGTAATTCACCCCTCCACTTT.

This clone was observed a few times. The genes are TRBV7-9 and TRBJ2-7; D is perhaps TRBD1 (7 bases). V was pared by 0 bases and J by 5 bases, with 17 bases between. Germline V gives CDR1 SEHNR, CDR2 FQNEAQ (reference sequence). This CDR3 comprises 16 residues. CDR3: CASSLASAVRGDEQYF. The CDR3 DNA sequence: TGTGCCAGCAGCTTAGCTTCGGCCGTCAGGGGGGACGAGCAGTACTTC. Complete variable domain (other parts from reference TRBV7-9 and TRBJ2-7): DTGVSQNPRHKITKRGQNVTFRCDPISEHNRLYWYRQTLGQGPEFLTYFQNEAQLEKSRLLSDRFSAERPKGSFSTLEIQRTEQGDSAMYLCASSLASAVRGDEQYFGPGTRLTVT.

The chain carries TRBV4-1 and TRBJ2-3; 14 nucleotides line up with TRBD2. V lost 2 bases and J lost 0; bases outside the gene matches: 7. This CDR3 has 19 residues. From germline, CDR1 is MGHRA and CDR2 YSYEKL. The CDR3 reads CASSQPGTSGSNSTDTQYF. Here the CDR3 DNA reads TGCGCCAGCAGCCAACCCGGGACTAGCGGGAGTAATAGCACAGATACGCAGTATTTT.

CDR3 DNA sequence: TGTGCCAGCAGTGAAGCGCGGGGCAATCAGCCCCAGCATTTT. Its protein is CASSEARGNQPQHF. The gene calls are TRBV2 and TRBJ1-5; no reliable D call. There are 14 residues in the CDR3. Germline V gives CDR1 SNHLY, CDR2 FYNNEI. V shed 0 bases and J shed 2 bases, with 5 bases lying between them.

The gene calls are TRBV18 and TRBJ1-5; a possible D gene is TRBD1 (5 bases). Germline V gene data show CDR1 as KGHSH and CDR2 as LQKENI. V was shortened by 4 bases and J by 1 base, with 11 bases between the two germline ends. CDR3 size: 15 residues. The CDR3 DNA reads TGTGCCAGCTCACTTACCGGGGGGAGCAATCAGCCCCAGCATTTT. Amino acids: CASSLTGGSNQPQHF.

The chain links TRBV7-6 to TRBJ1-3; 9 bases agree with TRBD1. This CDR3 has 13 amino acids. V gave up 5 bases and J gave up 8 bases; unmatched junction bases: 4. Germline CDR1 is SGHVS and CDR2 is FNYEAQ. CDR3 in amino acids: CASSATGGDTIYF. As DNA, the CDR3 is TGTGCCAGCAGCGCGACAGGGGGGGACACCATATATTTT.

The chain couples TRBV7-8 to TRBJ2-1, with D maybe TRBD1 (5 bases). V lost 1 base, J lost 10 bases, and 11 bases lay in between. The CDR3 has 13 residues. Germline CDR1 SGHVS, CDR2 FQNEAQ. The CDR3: CASSLGVDTEQFF. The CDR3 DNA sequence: TGTGCCAGCAGCTTAGGTGTGGACACCGAGCAGTTCTTC.

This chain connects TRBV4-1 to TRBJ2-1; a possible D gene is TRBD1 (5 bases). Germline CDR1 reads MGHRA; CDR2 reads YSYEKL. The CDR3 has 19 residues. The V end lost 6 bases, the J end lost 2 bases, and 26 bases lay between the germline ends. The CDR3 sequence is CASSHLVPRAQGAYNEQFF. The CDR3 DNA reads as TGCGCCAGCAGTCACCTAGTCCCCAGGGCGCAAGGAGCCTACAATGAGCAGTTCTTC.

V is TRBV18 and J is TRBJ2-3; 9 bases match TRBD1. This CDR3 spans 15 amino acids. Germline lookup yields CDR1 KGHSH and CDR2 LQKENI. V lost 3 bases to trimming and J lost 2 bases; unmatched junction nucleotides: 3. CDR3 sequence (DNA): TGTGCCAGCTCACCGGGACAGGGATTCACAGATACGCAGTATTTT. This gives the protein CASSPGQGFTDTQYF. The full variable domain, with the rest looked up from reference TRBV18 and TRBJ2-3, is NAGVMQNPRHLVRRRGQEARLRCSPMKGHSHVYWYRQLPEEGLKFMVYLQKENIIDESGMPKERFSAEFPKEGPSILRIQQVVRGDSAAYFCASSPGQGFTDTQYFGPGTRLTVL.

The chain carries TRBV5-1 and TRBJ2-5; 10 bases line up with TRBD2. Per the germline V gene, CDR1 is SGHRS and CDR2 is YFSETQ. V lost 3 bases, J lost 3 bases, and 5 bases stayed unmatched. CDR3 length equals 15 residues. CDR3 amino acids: CASSSDGLAEETQYF. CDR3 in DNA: TGCGCCAGCAGCTCAGATGGACTAGCGGAAGAGACCCAGTACTTC.

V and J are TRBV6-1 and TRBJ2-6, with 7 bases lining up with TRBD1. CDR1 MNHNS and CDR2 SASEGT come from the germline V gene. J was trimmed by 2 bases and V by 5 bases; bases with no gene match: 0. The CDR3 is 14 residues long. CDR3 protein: CASSTGAGANVLTF. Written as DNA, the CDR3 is TGTGCCAGCAGTACAGGGGCTGGGGCCAACGTCCTGACTTTC.

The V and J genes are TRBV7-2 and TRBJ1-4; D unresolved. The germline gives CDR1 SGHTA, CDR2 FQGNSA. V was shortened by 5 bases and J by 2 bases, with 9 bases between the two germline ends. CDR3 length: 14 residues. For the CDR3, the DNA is TGTGCCAGCAGCCCGTCGCGCACTAATGAAAAACTGTTTTTT. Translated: CASSPSRTNEKLFF.

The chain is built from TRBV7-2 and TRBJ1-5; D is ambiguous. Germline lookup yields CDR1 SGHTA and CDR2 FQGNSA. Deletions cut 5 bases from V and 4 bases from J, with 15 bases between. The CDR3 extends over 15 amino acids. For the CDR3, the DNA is TGTGCCAGCAGCCTCGTTAGTCAGGTAAATCAGCCCCAGCATTTT. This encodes CASSLVSQVNQPQHF. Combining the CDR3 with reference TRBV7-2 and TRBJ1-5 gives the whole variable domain GAGVSQSPSNKVTEKGKDVELRCDPISGHTALYWYRQSLGQGLEFLIYFQGNSAPDKSGLPSDRFSAERTGGSVSTLTIQRTQQEDSAVYLCASSLVSQVNQPQHFGDGTRLSIL.

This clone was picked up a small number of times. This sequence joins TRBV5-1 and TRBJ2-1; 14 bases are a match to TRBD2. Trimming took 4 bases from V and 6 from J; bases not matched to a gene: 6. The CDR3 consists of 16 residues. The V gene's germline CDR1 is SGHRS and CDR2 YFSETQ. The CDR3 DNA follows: TGCGCCAGCAGCCCGGAGGGGACTAGCGGGGGCAATGAGCAGTTCTTC. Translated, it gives CASSPEGTSGGNEQFF.

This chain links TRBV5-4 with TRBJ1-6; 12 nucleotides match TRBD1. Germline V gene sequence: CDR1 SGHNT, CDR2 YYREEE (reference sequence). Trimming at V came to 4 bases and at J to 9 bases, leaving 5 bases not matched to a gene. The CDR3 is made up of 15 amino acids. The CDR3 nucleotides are TGTGCCAGCAGCCGCGGGACAGGGGGCGGTTCACCCCTCCACTTT. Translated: CASSRGTGGGSPLHF. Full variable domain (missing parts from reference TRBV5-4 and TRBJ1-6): ETGVTQSPTHLIKTRGQQVTLRCSSQSGHNTVSWYQQALGQGPQFIFQYYREEENGRGNFPPRFSGLQFPNYSSELNVNALELDDSALYLCASSRGTGGGSPLHFGNGTRLTVT.

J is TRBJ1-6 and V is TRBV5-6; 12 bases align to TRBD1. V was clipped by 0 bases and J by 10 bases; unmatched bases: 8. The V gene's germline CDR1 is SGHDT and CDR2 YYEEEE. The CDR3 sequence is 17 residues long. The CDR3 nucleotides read TGTGCCAGCAGCTTGGGGGGACAGGGGGCTGCGGAGTCACCCCTCCACTTT. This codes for CASSLGGQGAAESPLHF. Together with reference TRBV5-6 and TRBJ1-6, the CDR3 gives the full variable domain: DAGVTQSPTHLIKTRGQQVTLRCSPKSGHDTVSWYQQALGQGPQFIFQYYEEEERQRGNFPDRFSGHQFPNYSSELNVNALLLGDSALYLCASSLGGQGAAESPLHFGNGTRLTVT.

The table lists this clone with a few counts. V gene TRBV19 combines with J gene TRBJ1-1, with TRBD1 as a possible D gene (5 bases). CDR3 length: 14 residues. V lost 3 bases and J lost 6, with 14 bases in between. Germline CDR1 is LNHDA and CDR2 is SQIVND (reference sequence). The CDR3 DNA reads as TGTGCCAGTAGTATGGGGGGTGCTGGGGCTGAAGCTTTCTTT. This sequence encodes CASSMGGAGAEAFF.

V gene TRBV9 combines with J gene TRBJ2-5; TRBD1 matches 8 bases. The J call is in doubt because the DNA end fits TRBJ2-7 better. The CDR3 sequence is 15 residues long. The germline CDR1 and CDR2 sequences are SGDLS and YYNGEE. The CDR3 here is CASSVEGDRGREQYF. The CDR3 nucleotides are TGTGCCAGCAGCGTAGAGGGAGACAGGGGTCGCGAGCAGTACTTC.

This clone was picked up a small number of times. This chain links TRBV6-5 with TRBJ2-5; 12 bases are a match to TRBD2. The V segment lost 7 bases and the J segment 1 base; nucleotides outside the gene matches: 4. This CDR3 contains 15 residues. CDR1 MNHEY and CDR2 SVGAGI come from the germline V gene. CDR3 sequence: CASKLAGGIQETQYF. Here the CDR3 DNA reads TGTGCCAGCAAACTAGCGGGGGGAATCCAAGAGACCCAGTACTTC.

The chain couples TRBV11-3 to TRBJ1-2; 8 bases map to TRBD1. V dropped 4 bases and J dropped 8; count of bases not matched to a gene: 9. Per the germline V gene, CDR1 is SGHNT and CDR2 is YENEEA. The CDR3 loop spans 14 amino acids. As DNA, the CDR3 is TGTGCCAGCAGCTCGATTGGACAGGGTTGGGGCTACACCTTC. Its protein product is CASSSIGQGWGYTF.

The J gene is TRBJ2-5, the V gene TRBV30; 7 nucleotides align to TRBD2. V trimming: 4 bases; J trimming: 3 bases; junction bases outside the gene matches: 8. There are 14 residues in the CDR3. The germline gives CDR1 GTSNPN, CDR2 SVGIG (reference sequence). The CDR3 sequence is CAWTPGSGEETQYF. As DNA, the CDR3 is TGTGCCTGGACCCCAGGGAGCGGGGAAGAGACCCAGTACTTC.

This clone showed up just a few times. In DNA, the CDR3 is TGTGCCAGCAGCTCATACTCTAGCACAGATACGCAGTATTTT. As protein: CASSSYSSTDTQYF. The chain uses TRBV7-9 and TRBJ2-3; D is unresolved. Germline lookup yields CDR1 SEHNR and CDR2 FQNEAQ (reference sequence). The ends were cut back, 4 bases at V and 0 bases at J, with 8 bases in the middle. The CDR3 is 14 residues long.

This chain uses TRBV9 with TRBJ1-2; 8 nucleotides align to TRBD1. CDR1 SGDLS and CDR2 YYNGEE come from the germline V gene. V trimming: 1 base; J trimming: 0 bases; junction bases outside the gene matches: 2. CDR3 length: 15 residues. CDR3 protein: CASSVPGQANYGYTF. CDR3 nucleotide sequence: TGTGCCAGCAGCGTACCGGGACAGGCTAACTATGGCTACACCTTC.

CDR3 region: CATSRDLAGTSSGANVLTF. The CDR3 DNA sequence: TGTGCCACCAGCAGAGATTTAGCGGGAACCTCCTCTGGGGCCAACGTCCTGACTTTC. The chain uses TRBV15 and TRBJ2-6; TRBD2 matches at 8 bases. This CDR3 region has 19 residues. The junction had 7 bases not matched to a gene; V was cut back by 0 bases and J by 0 bases. Germline assignment: CDR1 LNHNV and CDR2 YYDKDF (reference sequence).

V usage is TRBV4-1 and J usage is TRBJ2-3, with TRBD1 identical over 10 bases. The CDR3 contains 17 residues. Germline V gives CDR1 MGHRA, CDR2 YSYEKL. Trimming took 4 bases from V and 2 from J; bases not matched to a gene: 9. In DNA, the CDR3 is TGCGCCAGCAGCCGCATGGGGGACAGGGGTGCCACAGATACGCAGTATTTT. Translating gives CASSRMGDRGATDTQYF.

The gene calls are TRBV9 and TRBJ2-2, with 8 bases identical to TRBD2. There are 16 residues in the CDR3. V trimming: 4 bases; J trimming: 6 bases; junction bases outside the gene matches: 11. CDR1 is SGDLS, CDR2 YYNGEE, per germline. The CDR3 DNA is TGTGCCAGCAGCTCGGGGGGGACTCGAGGTGCCGGGGAGCTGTTTTTT. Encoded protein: CASSSGGTRGAGELFF.

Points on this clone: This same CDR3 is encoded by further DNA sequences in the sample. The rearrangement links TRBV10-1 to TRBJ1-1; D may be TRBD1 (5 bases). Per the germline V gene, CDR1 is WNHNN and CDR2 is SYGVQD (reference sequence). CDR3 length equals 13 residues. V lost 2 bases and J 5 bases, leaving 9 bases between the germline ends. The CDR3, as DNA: TGCGCCAGCAGTGAGCAGGGCTCAACTGAAGCTTTCTTT. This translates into CASSEQGSTEAFF.